A single T cell receptor (beta chain) is shown here with its context. Which antigen it targets is not known. Base qualities are not provided; no much larger clone lies one nucleotide away. The germline V gene yields SGHNT for CDR1 and YENEEA for CDR2. Including cysteine and phenylalanine, the CDR3 has 16 amino acids. The CDR3 DNA has 48 bases and is translated from base 1. The junction carries 16 bases between V and J, which are trimmed by 5 bases and 0 bases respectively. Amplification of TCR beta CDR3 regions was carried out from RNA transcripts. The TCR CDR3 was subjected to a first round of RT-PCR using the HTBI primer set and the Qiagen OneStep RT-PCR kit. Libraries were constructed in a second round of multiplex PCR, after which size selection and purification were carried out. The libraries were sequenced on an Illumina HiSeq2000 using paired-end 100 bp reads. Per the authors' processing: SOAPnuke was used to process the raw data, with reads discarded if the reads contained adapters or uncalled bases, had a mean Phred below 15, or lacked an exact constant-primer or identifier match. High-quality paired reads were merged using COPE v1.2.5, and each unique nucleotide sequence was defined as a clonotype. MiTCR v1.1 was used to align clonotypes to the IMGT TRBV, TRBD and TRBJ reference segments. The analysis was restricted to V-J combinations with a frequency above 0.0001, which together covered 99.2% of the repertoires. A TCS score was defined as the ratio between F50 (clonal expansion) and ExV (chaos), using BLOSUM62-based TCRdist between CDR3 peptides within each V-J. Welch's t-statistics and random forest reduced 500 to 650 V-J features to fewer than 15, which were used in a naive Bayes classifier (R e1071). The similarity between thyroid and blood repertoires was quantified using the Morisita-Horn index. The public reads were run again by TCRdb, first through fastp at Q25 and then through MiXCR, and only productive beta chains were kept. When rows share a CDR3 protein, they turn into one entry using the most common DNA and genes. TCRdb, not the authors, supplied the V and J calls. The sample table holds roughly 500,000 distinct CDR3 sequences, of which about 45% were seen once. About two fifths of the sample is held by the ten biggest clonotypes.

The data were obtained in a study of T cells in Graves' hyperthyroidism and ophthalmopathy (dated by TCRdb to about 2019). Context from the whole study: To identify distinguishing TCR V-J signatures, a discovery cohort of 90 to 100 patients was used, comprising 43 with Graves' ophthalmopathy and 57 with stable Graves' hyperthyroidism. The study also compared thyroid tissue and blood T-cell repertoires from more than five Graves' hyperthyroidism patients. An independent validation cohort of fewer than 20 hyperthyroidism patients and 17 patients who later progressed to ophthalmopathy tested prospective prediction of ophthalmopathy. The paper describes TCR Vbeta CDR3 sequencing of 135 peripheral blood samples, made up of 43 ophthalmopathy patients, 70 to 80 hyperthyroidism patients and approximately 17 progressor patients. Following sampling, methimazole starting at 30 mg daily was given to hyperthyroidism patients, and high-dose intravenous methylprednisolone was given to ophthalmopathy patients. The 75 to 100 discovery patients were randomly divided into training and test sets at a 7:3 ratio. The research as a whole found: Most expanded thyroid clonotypes (frequency above 0.001) were also detected in blood, suggesting blood repertoires may reflect thyroid immune responses. In validation, the model predicted progression to ophthalmopathy with 65% to 71% sensitivity and 72% to 85% specificity, a median of about six months before onset. No statistical method was used to set the sample size in advance, and investigators knew the group allocation. In cross-validation, a model built on a 13 V-J signature told ophthalmopathy apart from stable hyperthyroidism with under 90% sensitivity and approximately 81% specificity, and in testing the same model reached 80%/75%.

Any patient with an uncontrolled infection, another autoimmune disease, pregnancy or lactation was excluded. Clinical symptoms, serum thyroxine and TRAb, thyroid ultrasound, and orbital computed tomography formed the basis for the diagnoses. Total RNA was extracted using Trizol reagent, and RNA quality was assessed on an Agilent 2100 Bioanalyzer. The chain joins TRBV11-3 to TRBJ1-1, with the D gene uncertain. Sequencing was performed on peripheral blood or thyroid tissue (not recorded which). The TCR sequence derives from an adult woman with Graves' disease, either hyperthyroidism or ophthalmopathy (not recorded which). The nucleotide sequence reads as follows: TGTGCCAGCAGCCAAAGCTTAGGGAATGTGAACACTGAAGCTTTCTTT. Its protein is CASSQSLGNVNTEAFF. With all but the CDR3 taken from the reference TRBV11-3 and TRBJ1-1 genes, the full variable domain is: EAGVVQSPRYKIIEKKQPVAFWCNPISGHNTLYWYLQNLGQGPELLIRYENEEAVDDSQLPKDRFSAERLKGVDSTLKIQPAELGDSAVYLCASSQSLGNVNTEAFFGQGTRLTVV.